Sequencing of this T cell receptor (beta chain) was carried out in a study of PD-1 blockade in classical Hodgkin lymphoma. Notes on the study in general: Newly diagnosed patients were reported to exhibit reduced baseline TCR diversity relative to healthy donors. Partial responders and progressors had significantly lower baseline TCR diversity. It was CD4+ TCR diversity, not CD8+, that rose significantly by C4D1.

The sample's time point: cycle 4 day 1 (C4D1), after less than seven weeks of nivolumab. Each patient experienced a relapse that followed autologous stem cell transplantation, and brentuximab vedotin exposure varied. CD4+ T cells were purified from thawed PBMCs by magnetic negative selection. Progressive disease, partial response or complete response was each patient's best response. CDR1 LNHDA and CDR2 SQIVND come from the germline V gene (reference sequence). CDR3 length: 13 residues. V trimming: 8 bases; J trimming: 4 bases; junction bases outside the gene matches: 5. Only a few counts were recorded for this clone. Antigen specificity is unknown. Generated by immunoSEQ multiplex PCR, the TCRdb table keeps only in-frame clones and is missing some. The sample includes 10,000 to 15,000 clones, about four fifths of them seen just once.

Here the sequenced sample was CD4+ T cells from blood, taken before the fourth cycle of nivolumab. The chain uses TRBV19 and TRBJ1-5; TRBD1 matches 7 bases. The sequence was obtained from a human donor with classical Hodgkin lymphoma. The CDR3, as DNA: TGTGCCAGTTGGGACAGACGAAATCAGCCCCAGCATTTT. It is translated as CASWDRRNQPQHF.